This entry lists 14 T cell receptor beta chains sequenced from one sample in a study of cytomegalovirus exposure and HLA in healthy donors. A multiplex PCR was run with 60 Vbeta primers and 13 Jbeta primers. The data were produced by immunoSEQ multiplex PCR, yet TCRdb's version contains in-frame clones alone and is incomplete. The sample carries about 35,000 clones, approximately 76% recorded once. The source material was PBMCs. The receptors were sampled from a woman between 25 and 40 years old in good health and CMV-seropositive.

The genes are TRBV19 and TRBJ1-2; TRBD1 matches at 9 bases. CDR1 and CDR2 from the germline V gene are LNHDA and SQIVND (reference sequence). This CDR3 region has 14 residues. The V gene end was trimmed by 11 bases and the J gene end by 0 bases; junction bases not matched to a gene: 7. The CDR3 sequence is CAGTRDRANYGYTF. CDR3 DNA: TGTGCCGGTACCCGGGACAGGGCTAACTATGGCTACACCTTC.

This chain joins TRBV5-1 and TRBJ1-5; 8 nucleotides align to TRBD1. The CDR3 extends over 15 amino acids. J gave up 6 bases and V 4 bases, and 9 bases lay outside the gene matches. CDR1 and CDR2 from the germline V gene are SGHRS and YFSETQ. This CDR3 is CASSPGTGGSQPQHF. CDR3 coding DNA: TGCGCCAGCAGCCCCGGCACAGGGGGGAGTCAGCCCCAGCATTTT.

The V and J genes are TRBV7-6 and TRBJ2-3; D may be TRBD2 (6 bases). Germline values: CDR1 SGHVS, CDR2 FNYEAQ. The CDR3 totals 14 residues. Deletions cut 8 bases from V and 1 base from J, with 13 bases between. The CDR3 DNA reads TGTGCCAGCGGTGTGGGGGAGGGCACAGATACGCAGTATTTT. Residues: CASGVGEGTDTQYF.

Only a few counts were recorded for this clone. V is TRBV4-1 and J is TRBJ2-7; D is possibly TRBD2 (6 bases). This CDR3 contains 15 residues. Trimming pared 0 bases from V and 3 bases from J, leaving 12 bases between. CDR1 is MGHRA and CDR2 is YSYEKL in the germline V gene. The CDR3 coding sequence is TGCGCCAGCAGCCAAGATCTCGCGGGGTTCTACGAGCAGTACTTC. Translating gives CASSQDLAGFYEQYF.

The CDR3 coding sequence is TGTGCCAGCAGTTTTGAACCCCTCAGCACTGAAGCTTTCTTT. Its protein is CASSFEPLSTEAFF. J is TRBJ1-1 and V is TRBV6-6; D uncertain. Germline CDR1 reads MNHNY; CDR2 reads SVGAGI (reference sequence). Trimming left V 4 bases short and J 4 bases short, with 13 bases between. The CDR3 has 14 amino acids.

The chain combines TRBV19 with TRBJ2-6, with D perhaps matching TRBD2 (7 bases). Per germline, CDR1 LNHDA and CDR2 SQIVND (reference sequence). Trimming took 6 bases from V and 0 from J, leaving 18 bases between them. CDR3 size: 18 residues. Here the CDR3 reads CASRLQGLPHSGANVLTF. Here the CDR3 DNA reads TGTGCCAGTAGGTTACAGGGACTACCCCACTCTGGGGCCAACGTCCTGACTTTC. The entire variable domain, with the rest obtained from reference TRBV19 and TRBJ2-6, is as follows: DGGITQSPKYLFRKEGQNVTLSCEQNLNHDAMYWYRQDPGQGLRLIYYSQIVNDFQKGDIAEGYSVSREKKESFPLTVTSAQKNPTAFYLCASRLQGLPHSGANVLTFGAGSRLTVL.

This clone appeared once. The chain employs TRBV7-2 and TRBJ2-7; 10 nucleotides match TRBD2. Germline V gives CDR1 SGHTA, CDR2 FQGNSA. CDR3 size: 15 residues. The trim removed 2 bases at V and 3 bases at J, leaving 4 bases unmatched. DNA of the CDR3: TGTGCCAGCAGCTTAAACCCTAGCGGGAGCTACGAGCAGTACTTC. Its protein is CASSLNPSGSYEQYF. The variable domain in full, completed from reference TRBV7-2 and TRBJ2-7, reads GAGVSQSPSNKVTEKGKDVELRCDPISGHTALYWYRQSLGQGLEFLIYFQGNSAPDKSGLPSDRFSAERTGGSVSTLTIQRTQQEDSAVYLCASSLNPSGSYEQYFGPGTRLTVT.

V gene TRBV27 combines with J gene TRBJ1-2; 7 bases align to TRBD1. With 6 bases clipped from V and 2 bases from J, the junction kept 9 bases outside the gene matches. Germline V gene lookup returns CDR1 MNHEY and CDR2 SMNVEV (reference sequence). This CDR3 is 15 amino acids long. The CDR3 DNA reads as TGTGCCAGCAGACCAGCTTTAGGGGGCAACTATGGCTACACCTTC. Its protein product is CASRPALGGNYGYTF.

This chain uses TRBV2 with TRBJ2-3, with no clear D. The CDR3 is made up of 16 amino acids. Germline assignment: CDR1 SNHLY and CDR2 FYNNEI. Trimming shortened V by 2 bases and J by 1 base, and 13 bases separated the two germline ends. CDR3 bases: TGTGCCAGCAGTGAAATGTGGTACGGTGGCACAGATACGCAGTATTTT. It is translated as CASSEMWYGGTDTQYF.

This clone occurred a few times. Other DNA sequences from this sample encode an identical CDR3 as well. The chain employs TRBV28 and TRBJ2-1; perhaps TRBD2 as D (7 bases). Germline assignment: CDR1 MDHEN and CDR2 SYDVKM. CDR3 length: 15 amino acids. V dropped 1 base and J dropped 5 bases, with 12 bases sitting between them. CDR3 DNA sequence: TGTGCCAGCAGTTTATATGGGGGGGCTAACAATGAGCAGTTCTTC. It yields the protein CASSLYGGANNEQFF.

V is TRBV18 and J is TRBJ1-5, with 9 bases matching TRBD1. CDR3 size: 15 residues. The germline V gene has CDR1 KGHSH and CDR2 LQKENI. The trim removed 3 bases at V and 6 bases at J, leaving 6 bases unmatched. CDR3 sequence: CASSPGQGFSQPQHF. CDR3 nucleotide sequence: TGTGCCAGCTCACCGGGACAGGGTTTCAGTCAGCCCCAGCATTTT. The full variable domain, with the rest looked up from reference TRBV18 and TRBJ1-5, is NAGVMQNPRHLVRRRGQEARLRCSPMKGHSHVYWYRQLPEEGLKFMVYLQKENIIDESGMPKERFSAEFPKEGPSILRIQQVVRGDSAAYFCASSPGQGFSQPQHFGDGTRLSIL.

This clone was seen more than once but under ten times. The chain links TRBV6-1 to TRBJ2-5, with a tentative D call TRBD2 (5 bases). V lost 2 bases, J lost 1 base, and 14 bases lay in between. In germline, CDR1 is MNHNS, CDR2 SASEGT. This CDR3 is built from 16 residues. The CDR3 region is CASSESVSEGQETQYF. In nucleotides, the CDR3 is TGTGCCAGCAGTGAATCGGTTAGCGAAGGCCAAGAGACCCAGTACTTC.

The rearrangement uses TRBV30 and TRBJ1-4; D is ambiguous. Per germline, CDR1 GTSNPN and CDR2 SVGIG (reference sequence). V was cut by 4 bases and J by 4 bases, with 10 bases left in between. The CDR3 sequence is 13 residues long. The CDR3 region is CAWNIVVNEKLFF. The CDR3, as DNA: TGTGCCTGGAACATCGTCGTTAATGAAAAACTGTTTTTT.

The chain employs TRBV30 and TRBJ2-1, with 8 bases that match TRBD1. Unmatched junction bases numbered 9, after V lost 5 bases and J lost 6 bases. The CDR3 runs 14 residues. Germline V gene lookup returns CDR1 GTSNPN and CDR2 SVGIG (reference sequence). CDR3 loop: CAWAPGQGANEQFF. The CDR3 nucleotides are TGTGCCTGGGCCCCCGGACAGGGTGCCAATGAGCAGTTCTTC.